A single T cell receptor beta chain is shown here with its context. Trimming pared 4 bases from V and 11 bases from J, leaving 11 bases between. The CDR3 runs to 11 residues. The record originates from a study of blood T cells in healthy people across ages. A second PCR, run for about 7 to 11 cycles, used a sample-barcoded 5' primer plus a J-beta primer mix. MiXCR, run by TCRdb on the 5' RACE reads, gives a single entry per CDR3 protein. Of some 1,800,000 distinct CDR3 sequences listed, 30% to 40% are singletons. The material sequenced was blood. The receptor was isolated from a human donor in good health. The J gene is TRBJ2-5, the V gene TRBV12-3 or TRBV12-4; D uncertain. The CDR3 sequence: CASSSFYGQYF. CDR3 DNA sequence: TGTGCCAGCAGTTCTTTTTACGGGCAGTACTTC.